This T cell receptor (beta chain) was captured in a study of blood T cell repertoires in COVID-19. About the research overall: The United States, Italy and Spain supplied acute and convalescent COVID-19 samples. The analysed material was cDNA or gDNA that came from T cells, B-cell-depleted T cells, or PBMCs.

Patients in Seattle were enrolled during active infection, then followed longitudinally. The count of this clone is one. Additional DNA sequences in this sample encode the identical CDR3. Per the study methods: Estimates of nucleated cell counts were drawn from the amplification of reference gene primers. Using immunoSEQ multiplex PCR, the repertoire was profiled, and TCRdb retains in-frame clones only, with some absent. The D gene and trimming were derived from the DNA, and the V and J assignments and clone size from that table. The data hold approximately 500,000 clones, with about 88% observed a single time. Germline values: CDR1 KGHDR, CDR2 SFDVKD. Trimming stripped 5 bases from V and 7 bases from J, with 11 bases between. This CDR3 is built from 13 residues.

The chain has TRBV24-1 and TRBJ1-5; D not certain. This clonotype was sampled from a woman in her forties or fifties with COVID-19, enrolled during active disease. Input material: peripheral blood. The CDR3 region is CATSVGGGQPQHF. The CDR3 bases are TGTGCCACCAGTGTGGGAGGCGGCCAGCCCCAGCATTTT.